Following are 16 T cell receptor beta chains from one sample sequenced in a study of spatial heterogeneity in lung cancer. TCRdb fed the 5' RACE reads into MiXCR, producing one record per CDR3 protein. The sample contains about 82,000 distinct CDR3 sequences, roughly 12% of which appear only once. Indicated time point: sample taken at primary tumor resection. Whole RNA obtained from tumor, nontumor lung or frozen PBMC underwent sequencing without sorting. Sequenced here: PBMCs, sampled at surgery. All receptors come from a male donor with early-stage non-small cell lung cancer.

J is TRBJ2-3 and V is TRBV19, with a possible D match to TRBD1 (6 bases). This CDR3 comprises 14 residues. Germline CDR1 is LNHDA and CDR2 is SQIVND (reference sequence). V dropped 4 bases and J dropped 1 base, with 9 bases sitting between them. The CDR3 coding sequence is TGTGCCAGTAGTACCTGGACAGGCACAGATACGCAGTATTTT. It specifies CASSTWTGTDTQYF.

A few counts support this clonotype. The rearrangement links TRBV4-1 to TRBJ2-7; 7 bases are shared with TRBD2. Germline CDR1 and CDR2: MGHRA and YSYEKL. The junction had 5 bases not matched to a gene; V was cut back by 0 bases and J by 6 bases. CDR3 size: 14 residues. The CDR3 region has the DNA TGCGCCAGCAGCCAAGAAGTTACGGGGGGCGAGCAGTACTTC. It yields the protein CASSQEVTGGEQYF.

The CDR3 spells CSVEPSGGAQDTQYF. As DNA, the CDR3 is TGCAGCGTTGAACCTAGCGGGGGGGCACAAGATACGCAGTATTTT. V and J are TRBV29-1 and TRBJ2-3, with TRBD2 matching 12 bases. The CDR3 is 15 residues long. The germline CDR1 and CDR2 sequences are SQVTM and ANQGSEA. The V gene end was trimmed by 2 bases and the J gene end by 5 bases; junction bases not matched to a gene: 5.

The table lists this clonotype with a few counts. The V and J genes are TRBV19 and TRBJ1-1, with D possibly TRBD1 on 5 matching bases. V dropped 3 bases and J dropped 1 base, with 12 bases sitting between them. The CDR3 has 15 residues. Germline V gene lookup returns CDR1 LNHDA and CDR2 SQIVND (reference sequence). CDR3 sequence reads: CASSIGTATNTEAFF. DNA of the CDR3: TGTGCCAGTAGTATCGGGACTGCCACGAACACTGAAGCTTTCTTT.

This clonotype was detected many times. This chain joins TRBV6-5 and TRBJ2-1, with D hard to call. V was trimmed by 6 bases and J by 2 bases, leaving 14 bases between them. The CDR3 length is 15 residues. CDR1 and CDR2 from the germline V gene are MNHEY and SVGAGI. The CDR3 DNA follows: TGTGCCAGCAGCCTGACCCCTGGAACCTACAATGAGCAGTTCTTC. Protein sequence: CASSLTPGTYNEQFF.

Only one count was recorded for this clonotype. The rearrangement joins TRBV5-6 to TRBJ2-7; D is possibly TRBD2 (7 bases). Germline values: CDR1 SGHDT, CDR2 YYEEEE. V was trimmed by 3 bases and J by 5 bases, leaving 15 bases between them. This CDR3 has 14 amino acids. The CDR3 protein is CASSWTSGGHEQYF. CDR3 bases: TGTGCCAGCAGCTGGACCTCGGGGGGCCACGAGCAGTACTTC.

The V and J genes are TRBV7-2 and TRBJ1-2, with 8 bases matching TRBD1. V was clipped by 5 bases and J by 2 bases; unmatched bases: 4. Germline CDR1 and CDR2: SGHTA and FQGNSA. The CDR3 is 14 residues long. CDR3 loop: CASSLRTGNYGYTF. For the CDR3, the DNA is TGTGCCAGCAGCCTTAGGACAGGGAACTATGGCTACACCTTC.

The chain combines TRBV2 with TRBJ2-1; the match to TRBD2 covers 7 bases. The trim removed 1 base at V and 9 bases at J, leaving 9 bases unmatched. The CDR3 covers 15 residues. The germline V gene encodes CDR1 SNHLY and CDR2 FYNNEI. In DNA, the CDR3 is TGTGCCAGCAGTGAAGTTCAAGCGGGGAACGGTGAGCAGTTCTTC. Protein product: CASSEVQAGNGEQFF.

The table lists this clonotype with a few counts. This rearrangement joins TRBV2 to TRBJ2-1; the match to TRBD1 covers 9 bases. After removal of 1 base from V and 4 bases from J, the junction contained 2 bases not matched to a gene. The CDR3 runs 15 residues. CDR1 is SNHLY and CDR2 is FYNNEI in the germline V gene. CDR3 region: CASSEGQGGYNEQFF. CDR3 in DNA: TGTGCCAGCAGTGAAGGACAGGGGGGGTACAATGAGCAGTTCTTC.

There are a few counts of this clonotype. The J gene is TRBJ2-1, the V gene TRBV20-1; D remains unclear. The CDR3 extends over 15 amino acids. Germline V lookup: CDR1 DFQATT, CDR2 SNEGSKA (reference sequence). V shed 6 bases and J shed 5 bases, with 20 bases lying between them. The CDR3 reads CSATFFESYDNEQFF. The CDR3, as DNA: TGCAGTGCCACATTTTTCGAAAGCTACGACAATGAGCAGTTCTTC.

This clonotype was observed a handful of times. Here the CDR3 reads CASSQDREKLFF. DNA for the CDR3: TGTGCCAGCAGCCAAGATAGAGAAAAACTGTTTTTT. The rearrangement joins TRBV4-2 to TRBJ1-4; D is undetermined. CDR1 and CDR2 from the germline V gene are LGHNA and YNFKEQ. Trimming took 0 bases from V and 8 from J, leaving 4 bases between them. The CDR3 spans 12 residues.

In its sample, this clonotype was seen a few times. The CDR3: CASTSLGLAGSTDTQYF. For the CDR3, the DNA is TGTGCCAGCACTTCCCTCGGACTAGCGGGAAGCACAGATACGCAGTATTTT. This chain connects TRBV27 to TRBJ2-3; the match to TRBD2 covers 12 bases. Germline lookup yields CDR1 MNHEY and CDR2 SMNVEV (reference sequence). The CDR3 covers 17 residues. V shed 7 bases, J shed 0 bases, and the junction held 8 bases outside the gene matches.

The sample holds a few counts of this clonotype. The chain uses TRBV29-1 and TRBJ2-1; 7 nucleotides agree with TRBD1. The CDR3 covers 16 residues. The junction had 13 bases not matched to a gene; V was cut back by 0 bases and J by 8 bases. CDR1 SQVTM and CDR2 ANQGSEA come from the germline V gene. The CDR3 DNA is TGCAGCGTTGAAGATCCAGAAAGGGGGCCGGAGGATGAGCAGTTCTTC. Amino acid sequence: CSVEDPERGPEDEQFF.

The chain is built from TRBV15 and TRBJ2-1; 10 nucleotides line up with TRBD2. This CDR3 region has 17 residues. The ends lost 1 base at V and 5 bases at J; junction bases unmatched: 8. CDR1 is LNHNV and CDR2 is YYDKDF in the germline V gene (reference sequence). The CDR3 region has the DNA TGTGCCACCAGCAGAGGGTTAGGAAGCGGGGGGGACAATGAGCAGTTCTTC. This sequence encodes CATSRGLGSGGDNEQFF.

CDR3: CASSSPGLPYEQYF. CDR3 bases: TGTGCCAGCAGCTCACCGGGACTACCTTACGAGCAGTACTTC. The chain is built from TRBV7-9 and TRBJ2-7; 7 bases are shared with TRBD2. Losses at the gene ends were 4 bases for V and 4 bases for J; bases not matched to a gene: 7. Looked up from germline, CDR1 is SEHNR and CDR2 is FQNEAQ (reference sequence). The CDR3 loop spans 14 amino acids. The variable domain in full, with the rest retrieved from reference TRBV7-9 and TRBJ2-7, is DTGVSQNPRHKITKRGQNVTFRCDPISEHNRLYWYRQTLGQGPEFLTYFQNEAQLEKSRLLSDRFSAERPKGSFSTLEIQRTEQGDSAMYLCASSSPGLPYEQYFGPGTRLTVT.

This rearrangement joins TRBV5-1 to TRBJ2-6; D remains unclear. V gave up 2 bases and J gave up 1 base, with 7 bases separating them. This CDR3 spans 15 amino acids. Germline V lookup: CDR1 SGHRS, CDR2 YFSETQ. For the CDR3, the DNA is TGCGCCAGCAGCTTTCTATTTTCTGGGGCCAACGTCCTGACTTTC. The encoded protein is CASSFLFSGANVLTF.